This T cell receptor (beta chain) was observed in a study of T cells in Graves' hyperthyroidism and ophthalmopathy. As for this clonotype: Its matching antigen is unknown.

On the basis of clinical symptoms, serum thyroxine and TRAb, thyroid ultrasound and orbital computed tomography, diagnoses were made. Germline assignment: CDR1 KGHSH and CDR2 LQKENI. The ends were cut back, 3 bases at V and 7 bases at J, with 12 bases in the middle. The CDR3 covers 13 residues. The investigators amplified TCR beta CDR3 regions from RNA transcripts. A first-round RT-PCR of the TCR CDR3 used the HTBI primer set. Via MiXCR, TCRdb re-called the multiplex PCR reads, giving one row per CDR3 protein. This sample yields 550,000 to 600,000 distinct CDR3 sequences, of which more than 13% are seen a single time; around 7% belongs to the top ten. Study-level points and caveats: Median prediction lead before ophthalmopathy onset was six to eight months with the model.

The sequenced sample was blood. The sequence was obtained from a woman aged 18-30 years with Graves' ophthalmopathy. The rearrangement uses TRBV18 and TRBJ2-5; D uncertain. The CDR3 is CASSPGRRWTQYF. CDR3 in DNA: TGTGCCAGCTCACCGGGTCGGCGGTGGACCCAGTACTTC.